These 19 T cell receptor beta chains came from one sample sequenced in a study of OX40 agonist ivuxolimab in advanced cancers. Profiling relied on immunoSEQ multiplex PCR, and the TCRdb table lists in-frame clones only, not all of them. The table lists 70,000 to 95,000 clones, around 90% of them singletons, with 0.45% to 0.55% in the top ten. This material consisted of CD4+ or CD8+ T cells sorted from blood, taken in a trial of the OX40 agonist ivuxolimab. These receptors were collected from an adult with an advanced solid tumor such as melanoma, head and neck, liver or kidney cancer.

The chain links TRBV18 to TRBJ1-1, with D unresolved. CDR1 is KGHSH and CDR2 is LQKENI in the germline V gene. Trimming took off 3 bases at V and 6 bases at J, with 11 bases between the two ends. This CDR3 comprises 13 residues. This CDR3 is CASSPSNAPEAFF. The CDR3 DNA follows: TGTGCCAGCTCACCTAGTAACGCTCCTGAAGCTTTCTTT.

This clone appeared a single time. Relative to the germline gene, one junction end is altered; a read error may explain this. The chain links TRBV7-7 to TRBJ2-3, with D possibly called TRBD1 or TRBD2 (6 bases each). Germline V CDR1 and CDR2: SSHAT, FNYEAQ (reference sequence). This CDR3 spans 14 amino acids. Here the CDR3 reads CASSLEGGADTQYF. Here the CDR3 DNA reads TGTGCTAGCAGCCTCGAGGGGGGCGCAGATACGCAGTATTTT.

The rearrangement links TRBV4-1 to TRBJ2-3; TRBD2 matches 8 bases. Germline V gene sequence: CDR1 MGHRA, CDR2 YSYEKL. J gave up 2 bases and V 2 bases, and 6 bases lay outside the gene matches. The CDR3 length is 16 residues. In nucleotides, the CDR3 is TGCGCCAGCAGCCAACCCGGGGGGGGGCTCACAGATACGCAGTATTTT. Its translation: CASSQPGGGLTDTQYF.

Regarding this clone: This CDR3 is also generated by other DNA sequences in the sample. The gene calls are TRBV30 and TRBJ2-2; D is perhaps TRBD2 (7 bases). The germline gives CDR1 GTSNPN, CDR2 SVGIG (reference sequence). This CDR3 has 15 residues. The V gene lost 1 base and the J gene lost 5 bases, with 14 bases spanning the gap. For the CDR3, the DNA is TGTGCCTGGAGTGAAGGGGGGGCCCATACCGGGGAGCTGTTTTTT. The encoded protein is CAWSEGGAHTGELFF. The full variable domain, with the rest looked up from reference TRBV30 and TRBJ2-2, is SQTIHQWPATLVQPVGSPLSLECTVEGTSNPNLYWYRQAAGRGLQLLFYSVGIGQISSEVPQNLSASRPQDRQFILSSKKLLLSDSGFYLCAWSEGGAHTGELFFGEGSRLTVL.

The chain has TRBV18 and TRBJ2-1; perhaps D is TRBD1 or TRBD2 (5 bases each). The ends were cut back, 3 bases at V and 0 bases at J, with 15 bases in the middle. Germline V gene sequence: CDR1 KGHSH, CDR2 LQKENI. The CDR3 is 17 residues long. The CDR3 protein is CASSPTGTPSSYNEQFF. The CDR3 DNA sequence: TGTGCCAGCTCACCGACCGGGACCCCGAGCTCCTACAATGAGCAGTTCTTC.

V usage is TRBV11-1 and J usage is TRBJ2-5; D not certain. Trimming stripped 2 bases from V and 4 bases from J, with 5 bases between. CDR3 length: 12 residues. Germline V CDR1 and CDR2: SGHAT, FQDESV (reference sequence). CDR3 region: CASSLLGETQYF. DNA of the CDR3: TGTGCCAGCAGCTTATTGGGAGAGACCCAGTACTTC.

This rearrangement joins TRBV5-1 to TRBJ2-6, with D unresolved. Trimming removed 0 bases from V and 2 bases from J, with 6 bases in between. The CDR3 length is 15 residues. Looked up from germline, CDR1 is SGHRS and CDR2 is YFSETQ. Here the CDR3 DNA reads TGCGCCAGCAGCTTGGTGACTGCTGGGGCCAACGTCCTGACTTTC. Its translation: CASSLVTAGANVLTF. Looking up the rest from reference TRBV5-1 and TRBJ2-6 gives the full variable domain: KAGVTQTPRYLIKTRGQQVTLSCSPISGHRSVSWYQQTPGQGLQFLFEYFSETQRNKGNFPGRFSGRQFSNSRSEMNVSTLELGDSALYLCASSLVTAGANVLTFGAGSRLTVL.

The chain is built from TRBV5-1 and TRBJ2-2; D uncertain. V dropped 0 bases and J dropped 8 bases, with 8 bases sitting between them. Germline V gene data show CDR1 as SGHRS and CDR2 as YFSETQ. The CDR3 is 13 amino acids. The CDR3 spells CASSLALGGELFF. CDR3 sequence (DNA): TGCGCCAGCAGCTTGGCCCTAGGGGGGGAGCTGTTTTTT.

This chain links TRBV10-3 with TRBJ2-7; 10 positions agree with TRBD2. Germline CDR1 and CDR2: ENHRY and SYGVKD. This CDR3 is built from 14 residues. After removal of 5 bases from V and 4 bases from J, the junction contained 5 bases not matched to a gene. CDR3 residues: CAISNPGLAYEQYF. The CDR3 nucleotides are TGTGCCATCAGTAACCCGGGACTAGCGTACGAGCAGTACTTC.

This sequence joins TRBV19 and TRBJ2-7; 8 bases line up with TRBD1. Germline CDR1 reads LNHDA; CDR2 reads SQIVND (reference sequence). The CDR3 sequence is 14 residues long. V lost 8 bases to trimming and J lost 6 bases; unmatched junction nucleotides: 12. The CDR3 nucleotides are TGTGCCAGTCGAGGACAGGGCCAATCAGGCGAGCAGTACTTC. This translates into CASRGQGQSGEQYF.

This chain joins TRBV5-1 and TRBJ2-3; 9 positions match TRBD1. Trimming cost V 4 bases and J 6 bases; bases outside gene matches: 6. This CDR3 is built from 14 residues. Germline loops: CDR1 SGHRS, CDR2 YFSETQ. CDR3 residues: CASSLGTGLDTQYF. CDR3 nucleotides: TGCGCCAGCAGCCTCGGGACAGGGTTGGATACGCAGTATTTT.

This chain links TRBV7-3 with TRBJ2-5; D not resolved. The CDR3 contains 12 residues. Germline V gives CDR1 SGHTA, CDR2 FQGTGA. Trimming stripped 4 bases from V and 7 bases from J, with 10 bases between. The CDR3 nucleotides are TGTGCCAGCAGCTCCTACTTGGGGACCCAGTACTTC. Protein product: CASSSYLGTQYF.

CDR3 DNA sequence: TGCAGCGCTAAGAACCCGGACAGGGTCACTGAAGCTTTCTTT. This translates into CSAKNPDRVTEAFF. The chain is built from TRBV29-1 and TRBJ1-1, with TRBD1 matching 8 bases. The CDR3 loop spans 14 amino acids. Germline V gives CDR1 SQVTM, CDR2 ANQGSEA. V gave up 7 bases and J gave up 4 bases; unmatched junction bases: 11. The variable domain in full, completed from reference TRBV29-1 and TRBJ1-1, reads SAVISQKPSRDICQRGTSLTIQCQVDSQVTMMFWYRQQPGQSLTLIATANQGSEATYESGFVIDKFPISRPNLTFSTLTVSNMSPEDSSIYLCSAKNPDRVTEAFFGQGTRLTVV.

A single count supports this clone. The chain joins TRBV4-1 to TRBJ2-6; 8 bases are shared with TRBD1. Germline V lookup: CDR1 MGHRA, CDR2 YSYEKL. J gave up 2 bases and V 5 bases, and 8 bases lay outside the gene matches. There are 17 residues in the CDR3. The CDR3 DNA reads as TGCGCCAGCAGCTCAGGGGGCAGGGGAGCTGGGGCCAACGTCCTGACTTTC. Encoded protein: CASSSGGRGAGANVLTF.

This chain joins TRBV18 and TRBJ2-7, with D hard to call. The V end lost 5 bases, the J end lost 4 bases, and 15 bases lay between the germline ends. Germline lookup yields CDR1 KGHSH and CDR2 LQKENI. CDR3 size: 14 residues. For the CDR3, the DNA is TGTGCCAGCTCAAAGGATAGCAAGGCTTACGAGCAGTACTTC. Its translation: CASSKDSKAYEQYF.

The CDR3 is CASWSGSLSYEQYF. The CDR3 DNA reads TGTGCCTCCTGGAGCGGTTCCCTCTCCTACGAGCAGTACTTC. The rearrangement links TRBV28 to TRBJ2-7; the D gene is possibly TRBD2 (5 bases). The V gene lost 11 bases and the J gene lost 0 bases, with 17 bases spanning the gap. The CDR3 has 14 amino acids. The germline gives CDR1 MDHEN, CDR2 SYDVKM.

The gene calls are TRBV6-1 and TRBJ1-2; TRBD1 agrees at 10 bases. With V trimmed by 3 bases and J by 0 bases, 7 bases remained unmatched. Germline V lookup: CDR1 MNHNS, CDR2 SASEGT. The CDR3 extends over 17 amino acids. The CDR3 sequence is CASSDPGQGRPNYGYTF. The CDR3 nucleotides read TGTGCCAGCAGTGACCCGGGACAGGGGAGGCCTAACTATGGCTACACCTTC.

V gene TRBV5-4 combines with J gene TRBJ2-1; no reliable D call. The length of the CDR3 is 13 residues. From germline, CDR1 is SGHNT and CDR2 YYREEE (reference sequence). V gave up 5 bases and J gave up 8 bases, with 14 bases separating them. CDR3 nucleotides: TGTGCCAGCAGTACCGCCTTGGTCCATGAGCAGTTCTTC. Translated, it gives CASSTALVHEQFF.

The chain is built from TRBV30 and TRBJ1-2, with unresolved D. V lost 0 bases and J lost 1, with 6 bases in between. Germline V gives CDR1 GTSNPN, CDR2 SVGIG (reference sequence). The CDR3 runs to 13 residues. CDR3 nucleotides: TGTGCCTGGAGTGTCGCTTTTAACTATGGCTACACCTTC. Its protein is CAWSVAFNYGYTF.